This is a list of T cell receptor beta chains from one sample in a study of type 1 and type 2 diabetes patients. Via MiXCR, TCRdb re-called the multiplex PCR reads, giving one row per CDR3 protein. The data contain about 250,000 distinct CDR3 sequences, more than 40% of them seen just once; the ten biggest clones take up roughly an eighth. Sequenced: peripheral blood mononuclear cells (PBMCs). The origin of the receptors is a man between 18 and 29 years old with type 2 diabetes. CDR3s include the opening cysteine and the closing phenylalanine or tryptophan. A D gene is named only where the DNA matches it firmly. Part of the rows lack a size; the others show once, few, many or a class for expanded clones.

v_gene	len	d_gene	abundance	j_gene	CDR3nt	CDR3aa
TRBV30	13	TRBD2	many	TRBJ2-7	TGTGCCTGGGGTAAAGCGGGAGCTAACGAGCAGTACTTC	CAWGKAGANEQYF
TRBV19	14	.	.	TRBJ2-7	TGTGCCAGTAGTTTCGGAGCGTCTACCTACGAGCAGTACTTC	CASSFGASTYEQYF
TRBV24-1	14	.	.	TRBJ2-5	TGTGCCACCAGTGTTGGGGGGCCACAAGAGACCCAGTACTTC	CATSVGGPQETQYF
TRBV6-2/TRBV6-3	12	.	.	TRBJ2-7	TGTGCCAGCAGTTACCCTTCGGGCGAGCAGTACTTC	CASSYPSGEQYF
TRBV20-1	15	.	.	TRBJ2-1	TGCAGTGCTGGCCCCCGTGAGTTCGAGAACAATGAGCAGTTCTTC	CSAGPREFENNEQFF
TRBV25-1	16	.	.	TRBJ1-4	TGTGCCAGCAGTGAATTAAGGGGCGCGACTAATGAAAAACTGTTTTTT	CASSELRGATNEKLFF
TRBV10-2	12	.	.	TRBJ2-2	TGCGTCAGCTCAGAGCTTACCGGGGAGCTGTTTTTT	CVSSELTGELFF
TRBV9	11	.	few	TRBJ2-1	TGTGCCAGCAGCAACCGTGTGGAGCAGTTCTTC	CASSNRVEQFF
TRBV7-8	18	TRBD2	.	TRBJ2-1	TGTGCCAGCAGCTTAGGGGGGACTAGCGGGAGTCGGTCCAATGAGCAGTTCTTC	CASSLGGTSGSRSNEQFF
TRBV4-3	15	.	few	TRBJ2-5	TGCGCCAGCAGTCCCAAAACCGCACTGGGGGAGACCCAGTACTTC	CASSPKTALGETQYF
TRBV10-1	13	.	.	TRBJ1-1	TGCGCCAGCGCTGGGGAGGGGGACATGGAAGCTTTCTTT	CASAGEGDMEAFF
TRBV30	12	.	many	TRBJ2-7	TGTGCCTGGATGTCTGGGAACTACGAGCAGTACTTC	CAWMSGNYEQYF
TRBV6-1	15	TRBD2	once	TRBJ2-1	TGTGCCAGCATCTGGTCGGCGGGAGGACACAATGAGCAGTTCTTC	CASIWSAGGHNEQFF
TRBV5-5	17	TRBD2	.	TRBJ2-7	TGTGCCAGCAGCCAAACCAAAACTAGCGGGATGTCCTACGAGCAGTACTTC	CASSQTKTSGMSYEQYF
TRBV7-9	13	.	.	TRBJ1-2	TGTGCCAGCAGCCAGGCCAGCCTGAGGGGCTACACCTTC	CASSQASLRGYTF
TRBV5-1	14	.	.	TRBJ2-3	TGCGCCAGCAGCCCCCCAGGGTTCACAGATACGCAGTATTTT	CASSPPGFTDTQYF
TRBV19	15	TRBD1	.	TRBJ1-5	TGTGCCAGTACCCAGGGACAGAATAGCAATCAGCCCCAGCATTTT	CASTQGQNSNQPQHF
TRBV20-1	13	TRBD1	few	TRBJ1-1	TGCAGTGCTAGGAACCTCCAGGGGGGTGAAGCTTTCTTT	CSARNLQGGEAFF
TRBV7-8	13	.	.	TRBJ1-2	TGTGCCAGTAGTATCTTAGGCAATTATGGCTACACCTTC	CASSILGNYGYTF
TRBV2	14	.	few	TRBJ1-1	TGTGCCAGCAGTGCTCCTGGGGAGGACACTGAAGCTTTCTTT	CASSAPGEDTEAFF
TRBV13	16	.	few	TRBJ2-6	TGTGCCAGCAGCTCTCCCGCGGGCTCTGGGGCCAACGTCCTGACTTTC	CASSSPAGSGANVLTF
TRBV2	13	.	.	TRBJ2-2	TGTGCCAGCAGTGTTCAGAACACCGGGGAGCTGTTTTTT	CASSVQNTGELFF
TRBV20-1	14	.	.	TRBJ1-6	TGCAGTGCCCCGTTGGTACAAGATAATTCACCCCTCCACTTT	CSAPLVQDNSPLHF
TRBV29-1	15	.	.	TRBJ1-2	TGCAGCGTTGAAGCGGGGACTGTCTTCTTCTATGGCTACACCTTC	CSVEAGTVFFYGYTF
TRBV19	15	TRBD1	few	TRBJ2-7	TGTGCCAGTAGTATTGGTCAGGGGGCGGCGAACGAGCAGTACTTC	CASSIGQGAANEQYF
TRBV6-6	16	.	.	TRBJ2-7	TGTGCCAGCAGATCCCATGCCGGCAGCGACCCTTACGAGCAGTACTTC	CASRSHAGSDPYEQYF
TRBV7-6	15	.	few	TRBJ1-1	TGTGCCAGCAGCCCCGGTCGAGGGATGAACACTGAAGCTTTCTTT	CASSPGRGMNTEAFF
TRBV28	14	.	.	TRBJ2-7	TGTGCCAGCAGTTTTTACGGGGGCTCCTACGAGCAGTACTTC	CASSFYGGSYEQYF
TRBV30	13	.	many	TRBJ2-7	TGTGCCTGGAGCCCCGTGGGTTCCTACGAGCAGTACTTC	CAWSPVGSYEQYF
TRBV15	14	.	.	TRBJ2-3	TGTGCCACCAGCAGAGTCGGCAGCACAGATACGCAGTATTTT	CATSRVGSTDTQYF